The rows below give T cell receptor beta chains drawn from one sample of a study of shared clonotypes between healthy human individuals. Profiled with immunoSEQ multiplex PCR; TCRdb holds only in-frame clones, not every one. The repertoire holds around 2,100,000 clones, with about 94% as singletons. Material: naive CD8+ T cells sorted from blood. The receptors were sampled from a man between 18 and 29 years old in good health. Both conserved end residues are part of each CDR3. The order of the fields is D gene, J gene, CDR3 length, V gene, CDR3 protein. The D gene is left open where the match is weak.

D: TRBD2; J: TRBJ2-1; length: 16; V: TRBV9; CDR3: CASSVDGLAVYNEQFF
D: -; J: TRBJ2-3; length: 13; V: TRBV7-3; CDR3: CASSVFDTDTQYF
D: -; J: TRBJ2-7; length: 14; V: TRBV19; CDR3: CASSITPGTYEQYF
D: -; J: TRBJ2-3; length: 16; V: TRBV15; CDR3: CATSRDRAVGTDTQYF
D: TRBD2; J: TRBJ2-3; length: 16; V: TRBV27; CDR3: CASSLRTSGATDTQYF
D: -; J: TRBJ2-2; length: 11; V: TRBV7-9; CDR3: CALFNTGELFF
D: -; J: TRBJ2-5; length: 13; V: TRBV30; CDR3: CAWSWDVEETQYF
D: -; J: TRBJ2-5; length: 15; V: TRBV28; CDR3: CASSPPGKLQETQYF
D: TRBD2; J: TRBJ2-1; length: 18; V: TRBV6-1; CDR3: CASSAILPTSGSRNEQFF
D: TRBD1; J: TRBJ2-5; length: 14; V: TRBV6-5; CDR3: CASSYQTGESSQYF
D: TRBD2; J: TRBJ2-5; length: 14; V: TRBV10-1; CDR3: CASSPTSGQETQYF
D: -; J: TRBJ1-2; length: 13; V: TRBV5-4; CDR3: CASSFTGSYGYTF
D: TRBD2; J: TRBJ2-1; length: 15; V: TRBV5-4; CDR3: CASSLGTSVGNEQFF
D: -; J: TRBJ1-2; length: 13; V: TRBV7-3; CDR3: CASSLNTVYGYTF
D: -; J: TRBJ2-1; length: 16; V: TRBV5-8; CDR3: CASSLDGMRVNNEQFF
D: -; J: TRBJ2-7; length: 13; V: TRBV7-9; CDR3: CASSTAVDYEQYF
D: -; J: TRBJ1-4; length: 16; V: TRBV27; CDR3: CASSSYQGPPNEKLFF
D: -; J: TRBJ1-2; length: 14; V: TRBV7-2; CDR3: CASSLGGSAGLDTF
D: TRBD2; J: TRBJ2-7; length: 14; V: TRBV5-4; CDR3: CASSSTGTTYEQYF
D: TRBD1; J: TRBJ1-6; length: 14; V: TRBV9; CDR3: CASSLDRDYSPLHF
D: TRBD2; J: TRBJ2-3; length: 16; V: TRBV5-1; CDR3: CASTRTSGGNADTQYF
D: -; J: TRBJ2-7; length: 15; V: TRBV13; CDR3: CASSPRGVGSYEQYF
D: -; J: TRBJ1-5; length: 16; V: TRBV6-1; CDR3: CASSEWQFGSNQPQHF
D: -; J: TRBJ2-7; length: 15; V: TRBV10-2; CDR3: CASSELGKGDHEQYF
D: -; J: TRBJ1-6; length: 14; V: TRBV27; CDR3: CASRESSYNSPLHF
D: -; J: TRBJ2-1; length: 13; V: TRBV5-6; CDR3: CASSGASRGEQFF
D: TRBD2; J: TRBJ2-1; length: 18; V: TRBV7-6; CDR3: CASSLGGGRDPGGNEQFF
D: -; J: TRBJ2-7; length: 14; V: TRBV6-6; CDR3: CASSYSEGTYEQYF
D: TRBD1; J: TRBJ1-4; length: 16; V: TRBV9; CDR3: CASSVDPGTVNEKLFF
D: TRBD2; J: TRBJ2-5; length: 17; V: TRBV7-7; CDR3: CASSLGVAGGLQETQYF
D: TRBD1; J: TRBJ2-2; length: 14; V: TRBV7-3; CDR3: CASSIGQATGELFF
D: -; J: TRBJ1-1; length: 14; V: TRBV5-1; CDR3: CASSLTEMNTEAFF
D: TRBD1; J: TRBJ2-7; length: 15; V: TRBV11-2; CDR3: CASSTTGASVYEQYF
D: -; J: TRBJ2-7; length: 14; V: TRBV10-3; CDR3: CAISEEDRAYEQYF
D: -; J: TRBJ2-1; length: 15; V: TRBV18; CDR3: CASSPEGRTYNEQFF
D: -; J: TRBJ2-7; length: 16; V: TRBV29-1; CDR3: CSVVTALGSGSYEQYF
D: TRBD2; J: TRBJ2-7; length: 14; V: TRBV5-6; CDR3: CASSLGSGDYEQYF
D: TRBD2; J: TRBJ2-5; length: 17; V: TRBV27; CDR3: CASSYGIAGGPRETQYF
D: TRBD1; J: TRBJ1-2; length: 15; V: TRBV10-2; CDR3: CASSNDRVFNYGYTF
D: -; J: TRBJ1-6; length: 16; V: TRBV4-1; CDR3: CASSQGGSSYNSPLHF
D: -; J: TRBJ1-6; length: 13; V: TRBV4-3; CDR3: CASSQVPKTPLHF
D: -; J: TRBJ2-7; length: 15; V: TRBV11-2; CDR3: CASSLFETVSYEQYF
D: -; J: TRBJ2-7; length: 14; V: TRBV9; CDR3: CASSEEVDLGEQYF
D: -; J: TRBJ2-7; length: 10; V: TRBV10-2; CDR3: CASSATEQYF
D: -; J: TRBJ2-2; length: 13; V: TRBV28; CDR3: CASRELYPGELFF
D: -; J: TRBJ2-1; length: 14; V: TRBV7-9; CDR3: CASSPILETGEQFF
D: -; J: TRBJ1-5; length: 17; V: TRBV30; CDR3: CAWRATIWTESNQPQHF
D: -; J: -; length: 15; V: TRBV5-6; CDR3: CASSYPTSPTYEQYF
D: TRBD1; J: TRBJ2-7; length: 17; V: TRBV7-9; CDR3: CASSPTLRGQRAYEQYF
D: -; J: TRBJ2-3; length: 14; V: TRBV6-6; CDR3: CASSYSSRTDTQYF
D: TRBD1; J: TRBJ2-7; length: 17; V: TRBV27; CDR3: CASSVISPLGTAYEQYF
D: TRBD1; J: TRBJ2-7; length: 14; V: TRBV29-1; CDR3: CSVEATGGTYEQYF
D: -; J: TRBJ2-1; length: 13; V: TRBV27; CDR3: CASSYTGHNEQFF